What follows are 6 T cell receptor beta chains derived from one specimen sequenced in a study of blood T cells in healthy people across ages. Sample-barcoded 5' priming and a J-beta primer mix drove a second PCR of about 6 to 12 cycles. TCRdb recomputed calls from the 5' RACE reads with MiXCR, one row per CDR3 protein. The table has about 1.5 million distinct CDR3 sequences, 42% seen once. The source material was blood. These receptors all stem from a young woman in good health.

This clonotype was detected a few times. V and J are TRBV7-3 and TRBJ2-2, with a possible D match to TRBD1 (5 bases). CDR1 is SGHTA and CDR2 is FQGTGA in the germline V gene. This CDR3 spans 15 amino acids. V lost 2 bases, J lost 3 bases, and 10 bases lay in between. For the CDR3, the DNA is TGTGCCAGCAGCTTAGGGCCAGGGTACACCGGGGAGCTGTTTTTT. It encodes CASSLGPGYTGELFF.

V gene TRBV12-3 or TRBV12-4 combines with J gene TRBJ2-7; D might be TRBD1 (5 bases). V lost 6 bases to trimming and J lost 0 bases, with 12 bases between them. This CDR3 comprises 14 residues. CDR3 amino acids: CASSFSTASYEQYF. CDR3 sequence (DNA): TGTGCCAGCAGCTTCTCGACAGCCTCCTACGAGCAGTACTTC.

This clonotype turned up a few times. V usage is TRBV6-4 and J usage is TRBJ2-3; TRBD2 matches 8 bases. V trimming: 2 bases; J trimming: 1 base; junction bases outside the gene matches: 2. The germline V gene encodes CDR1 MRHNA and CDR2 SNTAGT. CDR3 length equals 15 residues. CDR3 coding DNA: TGTGCCAGCAGTGACAGCGGGGGAGGCACAGATACGCAGTATTTT. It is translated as CASSDSGGGTDTQYF.

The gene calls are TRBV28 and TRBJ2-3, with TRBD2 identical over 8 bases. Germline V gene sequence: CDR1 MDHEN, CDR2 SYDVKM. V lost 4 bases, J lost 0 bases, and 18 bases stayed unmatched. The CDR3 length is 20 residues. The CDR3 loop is CASSSPTRPGLGGSTDTQYF. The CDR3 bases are TGTGCCAGCAGTTCGCCGACCCGGCCGGGACTAGGAGGAAGCACAGATACGCAGTATTTT.

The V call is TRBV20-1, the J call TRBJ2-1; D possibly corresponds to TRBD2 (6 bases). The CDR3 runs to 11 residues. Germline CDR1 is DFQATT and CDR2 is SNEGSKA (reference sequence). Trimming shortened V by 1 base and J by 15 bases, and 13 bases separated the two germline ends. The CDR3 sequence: CSARVGGAGFF. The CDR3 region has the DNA TGCAGTGCTAGAGTCGGTGGAGCGGGGTTCTTC.

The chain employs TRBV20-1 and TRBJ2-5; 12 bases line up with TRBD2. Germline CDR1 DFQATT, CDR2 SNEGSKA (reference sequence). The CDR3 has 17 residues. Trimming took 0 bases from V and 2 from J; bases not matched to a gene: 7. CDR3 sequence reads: CSARDRRGLAGQETQYF. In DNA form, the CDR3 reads TGCAGTGCTAGAGATAGGAGAGGACTAGCGGGGCAAGAGACCCAGTACTTC.